The TCR beta chain described here comes from a study of blood T cell repertoires in COVID-19. Overall study context: Acute and convalescent COVID-19 samples came from the United States, Italy and Spain.

Germline values: CDR1 SGHTA, CDR2 FQGTGA. The CDR3 covers 14 residues. Trimming took 0 bases from V and 1 from J, leaving 3 bases between them. Profiled with immunoSEQ multiplex PCR; TCRdb holds only in-frame clones, not every one. The data contain roughly 160,000 clones, approximately 91% of them singletons. The TCR sequence derives from a man aged 18-30 years with COVID-19, enrolled during active disease. The sequenced material came from peripheral blood. The rearrangement joins TRBV7-3 to TRBJ2-2; D gene unclear. Here the CDR3 DNA reads TGTGCCAGCAGCTTAACCGGGAACACCGGGGAGCTGTTTTTT. Translated: CASSLTGNTGELFF.